Listed below are T cell receptor beta chains from one sample, sequenced in a study of cytomegalovirus exposure and HLA in healthy donors. Profiling relied on immunoSEQ multiplex PCR, and the TCRdb table lists in-frame clones only, not all of them. The sample has about 85,000 clones, roughly 70% seen once. The sequencing sample was made of PBMCs. Every receptor here comes from a man aged 30 to 39 in good health and CMV-seronegative. Each CDR3 is given with its conserved first and last residue. The D gene is left open where the match is weak. Size is omitted from some rows. Given values are once, few, many or a class for expanded clones.

D: TRBD1
V: TRBV9
J: TRBJ2-7
length: 14
size: .
DNA: TGTGCCAGCAGCGTAGGAGACAGGGATTACGAGCAGTACTTC
CDR3: CASSVGDRDYEQYF

D: TRBD2
V: TRBV28
J: TRBJ2-5
length: 16
size: .
DNA: TGTGCCAGCAGTTTACCTAGCGGGAGGGGCCAAGAGACCCAGTACTTC
CDR3: CASSLPSGRGQETQYF

D: TRBD1
V: TRBV25-1
J: TRBJ2-3
length: 14
size: .
DNA: TGTGCCAGCAGTCAACAGGGGGAGGCAGATACGCAGTATTTT
CDR3: CASSQQGEADTQYF

D: .
V: TRBV28
J: TRBJ2-5
length: 15
size: .
DNA: TGTGCCAGCAGTTTATCGGAGGATTTCCAAGAGACCCAGTACTTC
CDR3: CASSLSEDFQETQYF

D: .
V: TRBV29-1
J: TRBJ2-3
length: 12
size: few
DNA: TGCAGCGTAAGACTAGACACAGATACGCAGTATTTT
CDR3: CSVRLDTDTQYF

D: TRBD1
V: TRBV6-6
J: TRBJ2-7
length: 13
size: .
DNA: TGTGCCAGCAGGGGACAGGGGGTCCACGAGCAGTACTTC
CDR3: CASRGQGVHEQYF

D: TRBD2
V: TRBV4-1
J: TRBJ2-3
length: 14
size: .
DNA: TGCGCCAGCAGTCCCACTAGCGGGGTAGATACGCAGTATTTT
CDR3: CASSPTSGVDTQYF

D: TRBD1
V: TRBV11-2
J: TRBJ2-1
length: 15
size: .
DNA: TGTGCCAGCAGCTTAGGGGGACAGGGGGGGCATGAGCAGTTCTTC
CDR3: CASSLGGQGGHEQFF

D: .
V: TRBV19
J: TRBJ1-1
length: 13
size: .
DNA: TGTGCCAGTAGTATGGGCATGGTCGCTGAAGCTTTCTTT
CDR3: CASSMGMVAEAFF

D: .
V: TRBV7-9
J: TRBJ1-5
length: 16
size: .
DNA: TGTTCCAGCAGCTTAGGATTGCAGGCTAGCAATCAGCCCCAGCATTTT
CDR3: CSSSLGLQASNQPQHF

D: .
V: TRBV11-2
J: TRBJ2-1
length: 17
size: .
DNA: TGTGCCAGCAGCTCCCTCCGGGACTCGCGCTCCTACAATGAGCAGTTCTTC
CDR3: CASSSLRDSRSYNEQFF

D: .
V: TRBV27
J: TRBJ1-4
length: 14
size: .
DNA: TGTGCCAGCAGCCAGATTGCAACTAATGAAAAACTGTTTTTT
CDR3: CASSQIATNEKLFF

D: .
V: TRBV6-5
J: TRBJ1-2
length: 15
size: .
DNA: TGTGCCAGCAGTTCCGAAGACAGGATGAACGTCGGCTACACCTTC
CDR3: CASSSEDRMNVGYTF

D: .
V: TRBV5-1
J: TRBJ1-1
length: 13
size: .
DNA: TGCGCCAGCAGCTTGGGCGGGGGGACTGAAGCTTTCTTT
CDR3: CASSLGGGTEAFF

D: .
V: TRBV15
J: TRBJ2-7
length: 14
size: .
DNA: TGTGCCACCAGCAGTAGGCAGGGGCTCAGCGAGCAGTACTTC
CDR3: CATSSRQGLSEQYF

D: TRBD2
V: TRBV5-1
J: TRBJ2-3
length: 15
size: .
DNA: TGCTCCAGCAGCTTGACGGGGGGGAGCACAGATACGCAGTATTTT
CDR3: CSSSLTGGSTDTQYF

D: TRBD2
V: TRBV7-2
J: TRBJ2-1
length: 15
size: once
DNA: TGTGCCAGCAGCCTGACAACAGCGGGGCTGGGTGAGCAGTTCTTC
CDR3: CASSLTTAGLGEQFF

D: .
V: TRBV28
J: TRBJ1-2
length: 13
size: few
DNA: TGTGCCAGCAGTCCGACCCGACTAAAAGGCTACACCTTC
CDR3: CASSPTRLKGYTF

D: .
V: TRBV25-1
J: TRBJ2-7
length: 13
size: .
DNA: TGTGCCAGCAGTGTGACAGATTCCTACGAGCAGTACTTC
CDR3: CASSVTDSYEQYF

D: .
V: TRBV5-1
J: TRBJ2-7
length: 15
size: .
DNA: TGCGCCAGCAGCTTGGTAGGCGGCCAGCCCTACGAGCAGTACTTC
CDR3: CASSLVGGQPYEQYF

D: .
V: TRBV15
J: TRBJ2-1
length: 13
size: .
DNA: TGTGCCACCAGCTCAATACGCGGGGCTCTGCAGTTCTTC
CDR3: CATSSIRGALQFF

D: .
V: TRBV30
J: TRBJ2-7
length: 15
size: .
DNA: TGTGCCTGGAGTGACATCCGCGGGAAAGGGAACGAGCAGTACTTC
CDR3: CAWSDIRGKGNEQYF

D: TRBD1
V: TRBV19
J: TRBJ1-1
length: 14
size: few
DNA: TGTGCCAGTAGGGAGCCGGGACAGAGATCTGAAGCTTTCTTT
CDR3: CASREPGQRSEAFF

D: .
V: TRBV5-1
J: TRBJ2-7
length: 12
size: few
DNA: TGCGCCAGCAGCTTCGACAGCTACGAGCAGTACTTC
CDR3: CASSFDSYEQYF

D: TRBD1
V: TRBV5-1
J: TRBJ2-5
length: 14
size: .
DNA: TGCGCCAGCAGCTTAGGACAGGGGATGGAGACCCAGTACTTC
CDR3: CASSLGQGMETQYF

D: .
V: TRBV19
J: TRBJ1-1
length: 17
size: few
DNA: TGTGCCAGTAGTCTACTCCAAACGGTACCTATGAACACTGAAGCTTTCTTT
CDR3: CASSLLQTVPMNTEAFF

D: .
V: TRBV25-1
J: TRBJ1-1
length: 14
size: few
DNA: TGTGCCAGCACATGGGGAGGAGGTTCTTCTGAAGCTTTCTTT
CDR3: CASTWGGGSSEAFF

D: TRBD1
V: TRBV6-1
J: TRBJ1-5
length: 17
size: .
DNA: TGTGCCAGCAGTGACCAGGGGGCACGGGGGTATGACCAGCCCCAGCATTTT
CDR3: CASSDQGARGYDQPQHF

D: TRBD1
V: TRBV28
J: TRBJ2-5
length: 14
size: .
DNA: TGTGCCAGCAAAAGGACGGGACAGCAAGAGACCCAGTACTTC
CDR3: CASKRTGQQETQYF

D: .
V: TRBV6-1
J: TRBJ1-2
length: 15
size: .
DNA: TGTGCCAGCAGTGAAGGAAAGGGACATTCCAATGGCTACACCTTC
CDR3: CASSEGKGHSNGYTF

D: TRBD1
V: TRBV2
J: TRBJ1-5
length: 15
size: .
DNA: TGTCCCAGCAGCTTGGGACAGGGAAGCAATCAGCCCCAGCATTTT
CDR3: CPSSLGQGSNQPQHF

D: .
V: TRBV10-3
J: TRBJ2-7
length: 15
size: .
DNA: TGTGCCATCGGCACAAACAGGGCGAGGACCTACGAGCAGTACTTC
CDR3: CAIGTNRARTYEQYF

D: .
V: TRBV7-9
J: TRBJ1-5
length: 14
size: .
DNA: TGTGCCAGCAGCTTTGGACAGAGCAATCAGCCCCAGCATTTT
CDR3: CASSFGQSNQPQHF

D: TRBD1
V: TRBV6-6
J: TRBJ1-1
length: 14
size: .
DNA: TGTGCCAGCAGCGGACAGGGGGCTAACACTGAAGCTTTCTTT
CDR3: CASSGQGANTEAFF

D: TRBD1
V: TRBV7-2
J: TRBJ2-7
length: 15
size: .
DNA: TGTGCCAGCAGCTCCGTGACAGGGGTGTCCTACGAGCAGTACTTC
CDR3: CASSSVTGVSYEQYF

D: TRBD1
V: TRBV25-1
J: TRBJ1-2
length: 13
size: .
DNA: TGTGCCAGCAGGATGACAGGGGGTAATGGCTACACCTTC
CDR3: CASRMTGGNGYTF

D: .
V: TRBV5-4
J: TRBJ1-2
length: 13
size: .
DNA: TGTGCCAGCAGCTTGGAACAGGGCAATGGCTACACCTTC
CDR3: CASSLEQGNGYTF